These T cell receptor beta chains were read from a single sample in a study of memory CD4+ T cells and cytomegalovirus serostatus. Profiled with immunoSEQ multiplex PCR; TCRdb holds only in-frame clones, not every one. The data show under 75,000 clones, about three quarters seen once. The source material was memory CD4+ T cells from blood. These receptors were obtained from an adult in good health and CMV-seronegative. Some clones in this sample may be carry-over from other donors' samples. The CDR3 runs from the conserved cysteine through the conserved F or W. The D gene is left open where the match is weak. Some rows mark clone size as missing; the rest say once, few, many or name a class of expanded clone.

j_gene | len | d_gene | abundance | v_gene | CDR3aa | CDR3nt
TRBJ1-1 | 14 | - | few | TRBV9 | CASSPLDWNTEAFF | TGTGCCAGCAGCCCCCTGGACTGGAACACTGAAGCTTTCTTT
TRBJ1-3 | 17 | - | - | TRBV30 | CAWSRSLLQSSGNTIYF | TGTGCCTGGAGTCGAAGCCTATTACAGAGCTCTGGAAACACCATATATTTT
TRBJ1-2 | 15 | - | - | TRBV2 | CASSYLRGPNYGYTF | TGTGCCAGCAGTTATTTAAGGGGCCCTAACTATGGCTACACCTTC
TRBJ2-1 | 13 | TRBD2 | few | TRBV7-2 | CASSQTSGTPQFF | TGTGCCAGCAGTCAGACTAGCGGCACCCCTCAGTTCTTC
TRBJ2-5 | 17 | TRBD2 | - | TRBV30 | CAWSAKGYSGVRETQYF | TGTGCCTGGAGTGCAAAGGGGTATAGCGGGGTCCGGGAGACCCAGTACTTC
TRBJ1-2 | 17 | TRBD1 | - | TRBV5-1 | CASSPLSVGTVGNGYTF | TGCGCCAGCAGCCCACTATCTGTCGGGACAGTGGGGAATGGCTACACCTTC
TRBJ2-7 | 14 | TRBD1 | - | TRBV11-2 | CASSSIRGKYEQYF | TGTGCCAGCAGTTCCATCAGGGGGAAGTACGAGCAGTACTTC
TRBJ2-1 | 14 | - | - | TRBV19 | CASSIDGRYNEQFF | TGTGCCAGTAGTATAGACGGGCGCTACAATGAGCAGTTCTTC
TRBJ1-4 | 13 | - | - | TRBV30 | CAWSETTNEKLFF | TGTGCCTGGAGTGAAACAACTAATGAAAAACTGTTTTTT
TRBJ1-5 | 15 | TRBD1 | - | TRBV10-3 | CAISDGQGLSQPQHF | TGTGCCATCAGTGATGGACAGGGACTCAGTCAGCCCCAGCATTTT
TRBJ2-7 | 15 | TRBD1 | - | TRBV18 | CASSPGQAPFVEQYF | TGTGCCAGCTCACCAGGACAGGCCCCTTTCGTCGAGCAGTACTTC
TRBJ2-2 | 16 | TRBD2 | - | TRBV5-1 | CASSSSAGVTTGELFF | TGCGCCAGCAGTTCCTCAGCGGGAGTGACCACCGGGGAGCTGTTTTTT
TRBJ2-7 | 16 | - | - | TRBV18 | CASSPNTGRSTYEQYF | TGTGCCAGCTCACCAAACACGGGACGCTCAACCTACGAGCAGTACTTC
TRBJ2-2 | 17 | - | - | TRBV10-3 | CAIRGQQGRESPGELFF | TGTGCCATCAGGGGACAGCAGGGGCGGGAGTCTCCCGGGGAGCTGTTTTTT
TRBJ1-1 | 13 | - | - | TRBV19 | CASSSSGNTEAFF | TGTGCCAGTAGTTCTTCAGGGAACACTGAAGCTTTCTTT
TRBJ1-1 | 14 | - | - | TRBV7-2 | CASSFRQMNTEAFF | TGTGCCAGCAGCTTCCGACAGATGAACACTGAAGCTTTCTTT
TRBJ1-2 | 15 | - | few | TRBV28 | CASSFMGWGEYGYTF | TGTGCCAGCAGTTTCATGGGCTGGGGGGAGTATGGCTACACCTTC
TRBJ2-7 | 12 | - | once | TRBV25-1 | CASSLGAEEQYF | TGTGCCAGCAGTCTGGGTGCGGAGGAGCAGTACTTC
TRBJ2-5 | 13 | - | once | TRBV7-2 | CASSQNRVETQYF | TGTGCCAGCAGCCAAAACAGGGTAGAGACCCAGTACTTC
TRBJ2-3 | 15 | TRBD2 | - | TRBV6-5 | CASSRTSGMADTQYF | TGTGCCAGCAGTAGGACTAGCGGGATGGCAGATACGCAGTATTTT
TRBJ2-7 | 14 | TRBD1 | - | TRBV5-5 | CASTQDRERYEQYF | TGTGCCAGCACCCAGGACAGGGAACGGTACGAGCAGTACTTC
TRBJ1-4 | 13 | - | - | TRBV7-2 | CASSTRQNEKLFF | TGTGCCAGCAGCACCCGACAGAATGAAAAACTGTTTTTT
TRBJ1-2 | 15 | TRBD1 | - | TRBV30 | CAWSHWTGISRGYTF | TGTGCCTGGAGTCACTGGACAGGGATCTCGCGGGGCTACACCTTC